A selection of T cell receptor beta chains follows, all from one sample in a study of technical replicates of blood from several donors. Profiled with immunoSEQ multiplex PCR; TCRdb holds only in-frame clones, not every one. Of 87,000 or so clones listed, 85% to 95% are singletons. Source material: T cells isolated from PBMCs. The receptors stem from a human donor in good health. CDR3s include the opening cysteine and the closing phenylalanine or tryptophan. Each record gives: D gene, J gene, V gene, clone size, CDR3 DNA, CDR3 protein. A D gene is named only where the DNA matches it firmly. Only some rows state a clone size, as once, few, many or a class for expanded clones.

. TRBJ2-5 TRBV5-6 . TGTGCCAGCAGCTTAACGATAGCACGCTCGGAGACCCAGTACTTC CASSLTIARSETQYF
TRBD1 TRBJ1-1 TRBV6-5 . TGTGCCAGCAGTTACTCCTTGGGACAGGTGAACACTGAAGCTTTCTTT CASSYSLGQVNTEAFF
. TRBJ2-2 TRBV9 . TGTGCCAGCAGCGTAGACGATACCGGGACACGGACCGGGGAGCTGTTTTTT CASSVDDTGTRTGELFF
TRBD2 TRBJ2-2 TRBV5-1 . TGCGCCAGCAGCCTAGCGGCCGACACCGGGGAGCTGTTTTTT CASSLAADTGELFF
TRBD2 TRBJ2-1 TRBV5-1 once TGCGCCAGCAGCAGCACTAGCGGGAGTTTGAATGAGCAGTTCTTC CASSSTSGSLNEQFF
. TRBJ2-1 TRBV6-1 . TGTGCCAGCAGTGGGCGGTTAGAGTTGAATGAGCAGTTCTTC CASSGRLELNEQFF
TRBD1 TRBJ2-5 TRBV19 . TGTGCCAGTAGTACTACAGGGGGCTGGGTAGAGACCCAGTACTTC CASSTTGGWVETQYF
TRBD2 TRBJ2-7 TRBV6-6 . TGTGCCAGCAGTCCGTCTAGCGCGGGAGTCCGCCACGAGCAGTACTTC CASSPSSAGVRHEQYF
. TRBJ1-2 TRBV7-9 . TGTGCCAGCAGCTTATCGACAGTTCCCTATGGCTACACCTTC CASSLSTVPYGYTF
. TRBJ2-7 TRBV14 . TGTGCCAGCAGCCAAGTTGGCGCGGGCGACGAGCAGTACTTC CASSQVGAGDEQYF
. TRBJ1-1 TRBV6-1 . TGTGCCAGCAGATTACAGGTGCTCACTGAAGCTTTCTTT CASRLQVLTEAFF
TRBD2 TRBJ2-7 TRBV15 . TGTGCCACCAGCACGCGGGAGGCCGCCTACGAGCAGTACTTC CATSTREAAYEQYF
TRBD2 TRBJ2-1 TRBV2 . TGTGCCAACCCAATGCCACTAGCGGGAGACGTCAGCCCCATCGGTGAGCAGTTCTTC CANPMPLAGDVSPIGEQFF
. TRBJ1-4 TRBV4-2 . TGTGCCAGCAGCCAATATAAAGGGGCATTCTCGGAGGAAAAACTGTTTTTT CASSQYKGAFSEEKLFF
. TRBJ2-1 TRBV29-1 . TGCAGCGTTGAGACGGCGAGGGGAGGAAATGAGCAGTTCTTC CSVETARGGNEQFF
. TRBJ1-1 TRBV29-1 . TGCAGCGTTGTAGTCTCGGGGATGAACACTGAAGCTTTCTTT CSVVVSGMNTEAFF
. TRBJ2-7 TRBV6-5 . TGTGCCAGCAGTTACCTCGAGGGCTACCACGAGCAGTACTTC CASSYLEGYHEQYF
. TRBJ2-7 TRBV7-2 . TGTGCCAGCAGTCGAGGGCTGTCCCTAGGAGGCGAGCAGTACTTC CASSRGLSLGGEQYF
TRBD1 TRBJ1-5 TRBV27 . TGTGCCAGCAGTTTAAAAGGCCCCCTGACAGGGCAGAATCAGCCCCAGCATTTT CASSLKGPLTGQNQPQHF
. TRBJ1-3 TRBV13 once TGTGCCAGCAGCGAAGGGGTTGGAAACACCATATATTTT CASSEGVGNTIYF
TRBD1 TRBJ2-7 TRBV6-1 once TGTGCCAGCAGATTGACAGGGAAAATAGCCTACGAGCAGTACTTC CASRLTGKIAYEQYF
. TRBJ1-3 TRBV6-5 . TGTGCCAGCAGGCGCGGCGCTGGAAACACCATATATTTT CASRRGAGNTIYF
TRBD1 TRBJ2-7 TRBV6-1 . TGTGCCACCGAGTCGGACAGGGGCTACGAGCAGTACTTC CATESDRGYEQYF
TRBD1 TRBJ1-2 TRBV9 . TGTGCCAGCAGCGCACAGGGACAGGGTGCCGGCTACACCTTC CASSAQGQGAGYTF
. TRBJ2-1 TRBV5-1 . TGCGCCAGCAGCCTGAGCGGAACCTACAATGAGCAGTTCTTC CASSLSGTYNEQFF
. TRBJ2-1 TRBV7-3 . TGTGCCAGCAGCTTAACCTCACAGGGGGGGGTACACAATGAGCAGTTCTTC CASSLTSQGGVHNEQFF
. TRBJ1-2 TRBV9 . TGTGCCAGCAGCGCCTCTTATGGCTACACCTTC CASSASYGYTF
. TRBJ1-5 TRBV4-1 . TGCGCCAGCAGCCAAGTTCGTGTCAATCAGCCCCAGCATTTT CASSQVRVNQPQHF
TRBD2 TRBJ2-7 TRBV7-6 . TGTGCCAGCGGTAGCAGCGGGAGCATATACGAGCAGTACTTC CASGSSGSIYEQYF